These 5 T cell receptor beta chains originate from one sample sequenced in a study of blood T cell repertoires in COVID-19. Measured with immunoSEQ multiplex PCR; TCRdb has only the in-frame clones, and not every one. The sample lists approximately 210,000 clones, roughly four fifths occurring once. Sequenced input: peripheral blood. The receptors stem from a woman aged 45-60 years with active or convalescent COVID-19.

V is TRBV7-3 and J is TRBJ2-2, with 9 bases aligning to TRBD1. After removal of 3 bases from V and 5 bases from J, the junction contained 4 bases not matched to a gene. Per the germline V gene, CDR1 is SGHTA and CDR2 is FQGTGA. There are 15 residues in the CDR3. This CDR3 is CASSFRQGGTGELFF. In nucleotides, the CDR3 is TGTGCCAGCAGCTTTAGACAGGGGGGAACCGGGGAGCTGTTTTTT. The whole variable domain, filled in from reference TRBV7-3 and TRBJ2-2, reads GAGVSQTPSNKVTEKGKYVELRCDPISGHTALYWYRQSLGQGPEFLIYFQGTGAADDSGLPNDRFFAVRPEGSVSTLKIQRTERGDSAVYLCASSFRQGGTGELFFGEGSRLTVL.

This clone was found once. V gene TRBV3-1 (or the pseudogene TRBV3-2) combines with J gene TRBJ2-1; no clear D. V was pared by 8 bases and J by 4 bases, with 6 bases between. Germline values: CDR1 LGHDT, CDR2 YNNKEL (reference sequence). There are 11 residues in the CDR3. As DNA, the CDR3 is TGTGCCAGCTACGGTTACAATGAGCAGTTCTTC. This gives the protein CASYGYNEQFF.

The genes are TRBV19 and TRBJ1-5, with D hard to call. The CDR3 contains 13 residues. V was pared by 5 bases and J by 3 bases, with 8 bases between. Germline values: CDR1 LNHDA, CDR2 SQIVND (reference sequence). The CDR3 reads CASSPRDNQPQHF. The DNA of the CDR3 is TGTGCCAGTAGTCCGCGAGACAATCAGCCCCAGCATTTT.

The chain has TRBV5-1 and TRBJ2-1; 9 bases agree with TRBD2. The V gene's germline CDR1 is SGHRS and CDR2 YFSETQ. This CDR3 has 15 residues. After removal of 0 bases from V and 8 bases from J, the junction contained 6 bases not matched to a gene. CDR3 loop: CASSLGAGGLHEQFF. The DNA for the CDR3 is TGCGCCAGCAGCTTGGGAGCGGGGGGCCTCCATGAGCAGTTCTTC.

The table lists this clone with a count of one. The chain is built from TRBV5-5 and TRBJ1-1; D unclear. Germline CDR1 reads SGHKS; CDR2 reads YYEKEE (reference sequence). This CDR3 is 14 amino acids long. The V end lost 1 base, the J end lost 1 base, and 8 bases lay between the germline ends. The CDR3 loop is CASSLLAENTEAFF. In DNA, the CDR3 is TGTGCCAGCAGCTTGTTGGCAGAGAACACTGAAGCTTTCTTT.